A single sample is the source of the 4 T cell receptor beta chains below, sequenced in a study of cytomegalovirus exposure and HLA in healthy donors. PCR used 60 Vbeta primers and 13 Jbeta primers. TCRdb's copy holds only in-frame clones and misses some; the assay was immunoSEQ multiplex PCR. The sample shows fewer than 250,000 clones, 82% of them seen only once. What was sequenced was PBMCs. The receptors were sampled from a man aged 35 to 55 in good health and CMV-seropositive.

This rearrangement joins TRBV10-1 to TRBJ1-1; TRBD1 matches 7 bases. This CDR3 comprises 14 residues. V lost 2 bases, J lost 0 bases, and 0 bases stayed unmatched. Germline V gives CDR1 WNHNN, CDR2 SYGVQD (reference sequence). CDR3 amino acids: CASSEGTVNTEAFF. The DNA of the CDR3 is TGCGCCAGCAGTGAGGGGACAGTGAACACTGAAGCTTTCTTT.

This chain links TRBV30 with TRBJ1-6; D may be TRBD1 (5 bases). V was trimmed by 0 bases and J by 16 bases, leaving 13 bases between them. CDR1 GTSNPN and CDR2 SVGIG come from the germline V gene (reference sequence). This CDR3 comprises 12 residues. CDR3 DNA sequence: TGTGCCTGGAGTGTACTTTTGGGACTTCTCCACTTT. It translates to CAWSVLLGLLHF.

The rearrangement links TRBV6-5 to TRBJ1-3; 7 nucleotides line up with TRBD1. Germline trimming cut 0 bases from V and 0 bases from J; bases unmatched to any gene: 2. There are 16 residues in the CDR3. Germline V CDR1 and CDR2: MNHEY, SVGAGI. The CDR3 spells CASSYSRTGSGNTIYF. The CDR3 DNA reads TGTGCCAGCAGTTACTCTAGGACAGGCTCTGGAAACACCATATATTTT.

The CDR3 loop reads CASSLEVGQAIEGFF. CDR3 nucleotide sequence: TGTGCCAGCAGCTTAGAAGTTGGTCAGGCCATTGAGGGTTTCTTT. This chain uses TRBV7-9 with TRBJ1-1; D unclear. V was cut by 1 base and J by 13 bases, with 22 bases left in between. The CDR3 has 15 amino acids. Germline V lookup: CDR1 SEHNR, CDR2 FQNEAQ (reference sequence).